This T cell receptor beta chain was captured by sequencing in a study of CD8+ T cells in alopecia areata. This clone has only a few counts. As the sequencing template, cDNA was produced by extracting RNA and reverse transcribing it. This table comes from immunoSEQ multiplex PCR, and its TCRdb copy is limited to in-frame clones, with some not included. Of some 170,000 clones listed, roughly 66% were seen once; the top ten hold roughly an eighth. The CDR3 covers 17 residues. Trimming cost V 4 bases and J 1 base; bases outside gene matches: 14. Germline-derived CDR1 and CDR2 are SQVTM and ANQGSEA. The chain has TRBV29-1 and TRBJ2-5, with TRBD1 matching over 8 bases. This clonotype was obtained from a human donor with alopecia areata. The input for sequencing was CD8+ T cells sorted from blood, taken at week 0. The CDR3 reads CSVVGQGLPPFQETQYF. In nucleotides, the CDR3 is TGCAGCGTTGTAGGACAGGGCCTACCACCCTTCCAAGAGACCCAGTACTTC.